The present T cell receptor (beta chain) was sequenced within a study of T cell repertoires in cytomegalovirus infection. On the study more broadly: Both a matching HLA type and CMV infection were indicated by public TCR beta signatures.

Regarding this clonotype: What it binds is not known.

TCRdb reprocessed the reads via MiXCR and lists one record per CDR3 protein. The sample comprises roughly 190,000 distinct CDR3 sequences, 8.5% to 10% of which are singletons, and about 4.6% rests with the top ten. Study-level results: Individuals carrying CMV plus the relevant HLA were identified by cumulative frequency of public TCR beta families. Predominance within the ex vivo response was attributable to HLA-C-restricted CMV-specific TCR beta clonotypes.

This clonotype was obtained from a human donor in good health (CMV status not recorded). Some clones in this sample may be carry-over from other donors' samples. Sequenced: PBMCs.

This chain's CDR3 is CSAYRGNQETQYF. The DNA for the CDR3 is TGCAGTGCTTACAGGGGAAACCAAGAGACCCAGTACTTC. The chain couples TRBV20-1 to TRBJ2-5; TRBD1 agrees at 7 bases. Trimming at V came to 5 bases and at J to 0 bases, leaving 3 bases not matched to a gene. Germline V gene lookup returns CDR1 DFQATT and CDR2 SNEGSKA (reference sequence). The CDR3 consists of 13 residues.